What follows are 9 T cell receptor beta chains derived from one specimen sequenced in a study of cytomegalovirus exposure and HLA in healthy donors. 60 Vbeta and 13 Jbeta primers were used in PCR. This table comes from immunoSEQ multiplex PCR, and its TCRdb copy is limited to in-frame clones, with some not included. The sample includes under 100,000 clones, around 85% seen only once; the top ten take about an eighth. Source material: PBMCs. The source of these receptors is a human donor in good health.

The genes are TRBV30 and TRBJ2-7; TRBD1 matches at 7 bases. Germline lookup yields CDR1 GTSNPN and CDR2 SVGIG (reference sequence). The V segment lost 2 bases and the J segment 3 bases; nucleotides outside the gene matches: 1. The CDR3 is 12 residues long. For the CDR3, the DNA is TGTGCCTGGAGTCGGACAGGCTACGAGCAGTACTTC. Amino acids: CAWSRTGYEQYF.

Turning to this clone: Compared with germline, one end of the junction differs, possibly owing to a read error. The chain carries TRBV7-7 and TRBJ2-7; maybe TRBD2 (6 bases). This CDR3 is 14 amino acids long. Germline V CDR1 and CDR2: SSHAT, FNYEAQ (reference sequence). CDR3 residues: CASSPRRESYEQYF. CDR3 in DNA: TGTGCTAGCAGCCCGAGACGGGAGTCCTACGAGCAGTACTTC.

The chain has TRBV5-3 and TRBJ1-4; 7 nucleotides match TRBD1. TRBV5-3 is noted as an ORF with a role that remains uncertain. V was pared by 7 bases and J by 5 bases, with 14 bases of the junction left unmatched. CDR3 length: 16 residues. The CDR3 nucleotides read TGTGCCAGATCTGGGACAGACGCGAGAAAGAATGAAAAACTGTTTTTT. It codes for CARSGTDARKNEKLFF.

The chain joins TRBV11-2 to TRBJ2-3, with D perhaps TRBD1 (6 bases). The V and J ends lost 5 bases and 0 bases respectively, with 9 bases between them. This CDR3 region has 14 residues. Germline CDR1 and CDR2: SGHAT and FQNNGV. CDR3: CASSGTLSTDTQYF. The CDR3 DNA reads TGTGCCAGCAGCGGGACACTTAGCACAGATACGCAGTATTTT.

This clone occurred a few times. The chain recombines TRBV2 with TRBJ2-7, with D uncertain. Trimming pared 10 bases from V and 1 base from J, leaving 14 bases between. CDR1 is SNHLY, CDR2 FYNNEI, per germline. CDR3 size: 13 residues. CDR3 protein: CAIVADDSYEQYF. In DNA, the CDR3 is TGTGCCATCGTTGCAGATGATTCCTACGAGCAGTACTTC.

V gene TRBV11-1 combines with J gene TRBJ1-2; possibly TRBD1 for D (6 bases). V was cut by 6 bases and J by 8 bases, with 22 bases left in between. The CDR3 totals 15 residues. The germline CDR1 and CDR2 sequences are SGHAT and FQDESV (reference sequence). CDR3 sequence reads: CASSGMGALPAGYTF. DNA for the CDR3: TGTGCCAGCAGTGGTATGGGGGCCTTACCCGCGGGCTACACCTTC.

This chain connects TRBV18 to TRBJ1-2; D is possibly TRBD1 (5 bases). CDR1 and CDR2 from the germline V gene are KGHSH and LQKENI. This CDR3 is 13 amino acids long. V lost 6 bases and J lost 6, with 14 bases in between. The DNA for the CDR3 is TGTGCCAGCTCCCCGGTCAGGGAGGATGGCTACACCTTC. The encoded protein is CASSPVREDGYTF.

The chain combines TRBV2 with TRBJ2-5; possibly TRBD2 for D (6 bases). The CDR3 spans 13 residues. Germline lookup yields CDR1 SNHLY and CDR2 FYNNEI. V gave up 9 bases and J gave up 5 bases, with 16 bases separating them. Here the CDR3 reads CARTRGGGETQYF. CDR3 in DNA: TGTGCCAGGACTCGCGGCGGAGGGGAGACCCAGTACTTC.

The genes are TRBV6-5 and TRBJ1-1, with TRBD1 matching 8 bases. Looked up from germline, CDR1 is MNHEY and CDR2 is SVGAGI. The V segment lost 5 bases and the J segment 3 bases; nucleotides outside the gene matches: 5. This CDR3 has 14 residues. Here the CDR3 DNA reads TGTGCCAGCAGTCGACAGGGGACGGACACTGAAGCTTTCTTT. This codes for CASSRQGTDTEAFF.